Reported below is one T cell receptor beta chain. The data are from a study of blood T cell repertoires in COVID-19. Study-level information: COVID-19 samples, acute and convalescent, were from the United States, Italy and Spain. T cells, B-cell-depleted T cells, or PBMCs supplied cDNA or gDNA.

Under the authors' procedure: Nucleated cell counts were estimated from reference gene primer amplification. Assay: immunoSEQ multiplex PCR; the TCRdb copy retains only in-frame clones and omits some. V and J calls plus clone size are reproduced from that table; the DNA served to infer D and trimming. The profile covers about 20,000 clones, with around nine tenths appearing a single time and more than 6.5% taken by the ten largest. Sequenced material: peripheral blood. This clonotype was sampled from a woman aged 60-75 years with active COVID-19.

CDR3 DNA sequence: TGCGCCAGCAGTGAGTCCGTGGGGAGTTCACCCCTCCACTTT. Protein sequence: CASSESVGSSPLHF. The chain joins TRBV10-2 to TRBJ1-6; D ambiguous. The CDR3 has 14 amino acids. V lost 0 bases and J 9 bases, leaving 9 bases between the germline ends. Germline V CDR1 and CDR2: WSHSY, SAAADI.